The 7 T cell receptor beta chains presented below share a single source sample, sequenced in a study of blood T cell repertoires in COVID-19. Here immunoSEQ multiplex PCR was the method, and the copy in TCRdb shows in-frame clones only, minus some. The sample gives 90,000 to 120,000 clones, roughly four fifths of which show up once; 20% to 25% is in the top ten. The sample comprised peripheral blood. These receptors were collected from a man aged 70-80 years with active or convalescent COVID-19.

The rearrangement joins TRBV11-2 to TRBJ2-1, with 7 bases fitting TRBD1. Per the germline V gene, CDR1 is SGHAT and CDR2 is FQNNGV. This CDR3 has 17 amino acids. The junction had 14 bases not matched to a gene; V was cut back by 2 bases and J by 7 bases. The CDR3 loop is CASSLTGQLVPWNEQFF. CDR3 nucleotide sequence: TGTGCCAGCAGCTTAACGGGACAGCTGGTCCCGTGGAATGAGCAGTTCTTC. The entire variable domain, with the rest obtained from reference TRBV11-2 and TRBJ2-1, is as follows: EAGVAQSPRYKIIEKRQSVAFWCNPISGHATLYWYQQILGQGPKLLIQFQNNGVVDDSQLPKDRFSAERLKGVDSTLKIQPAKLEDSAVYLCASSLTGQLVPWNEQFFGPGTRLTVL.

The V gene is TRBV6-6, the J gene TRBJ1-6, with 7 positions matching TRBD1. The CDR3 covers 13 residues. J gave up 8 bases and V 4 bases, and 2 bases lay outside the gene matches. Germline V CDR1 and CDR2: MNHNY, SVGAGI (reference sequence). CDR3 DNA: TGTGCCAGCAGTTTCGGGACAGATTCACCCCTCCACTTT. As protein: CASSFGTDSPLHF.

The rearrangement joins TRBV5-1 to TRBJ2-1; 8 bases match TRBD2. The germline gives CDR1 SGHRS, CDR2 YFSETQ. The CDR3 is 15 amino acids. Losses at the gene ends were 5 bases for V and 2 bases for J; bases not matched to a gene: 6. Written as DNA, the CDR3 is TGCGCCAGCAGAGTCGGGGGGGCCGCCTACAATGAGCAGTTCTTC. Protein: CASRVGGAAYNEQFF. The full variable domain, in which reference TRBV5-1 and TRBJ2-1 provide the parts outside the CDR3, is KAGVTQTPRYLIKTRGQQVTLSCSPISGHRSVSWYQQTPGQGLQFLFEYFSETQRNKGNFPGRFSGRQFSNSRSEMNVSTLELGDSALYLCASRVGGAAYNEQFFGPGTRLTVL.

The chain is built from TRBV23-1 and TRBJ1-5; D uncertain. TRBV23-1 is marked as an open reading frame, function uncertain. The CDR3 has 13 residues. The ends were cut back, 3 bases at V and 3 bases at J, with 6 bases in the middle. The CDR3 spells CASSHQDNQPQHF. In DNA, the CDR3 is TGCGCCAGCAGTCACCAGGACAATCAGCCCCAGCATTTT.

This clone appeared a few times. This rearrangement joins TRBV11-2 to TRBJ2-7, with D maybe TRBD1 (6 bases). The V gene lost 5 bases and the J gene lost 0 bases, with 14 bases spanning the gap. This CDR3 spans 15 amino acids. The germline gives CDR1 SGHAT, CDR2 FQNNGV. The CDR3 here is CASSPRWDNSYEQYF. In nucleotides, the CDR3 is TGTGCCAGCAGCCCCCGTTGGGACAACTCCTACGAGCAGTACTTC.

The genes are TRBV18 and TRBJ2-5; TRBD2 aligns across 7 bases. The germline V gene encodes CDR1 KGHSH and CDR2 LQKENI. The CDR3 is made up of 15 amino acids. V lost 3 bases and J lost 1; bases outside the gene matches: 5. Here the CDR3 reads CASSPQRGLQETQYF. The DNA for the CDR3 is TGTGCCAGCTCACCTCAGCGGGGCCTCCAAGAGACCCAGTACTTC.

This clone has a single count. The gene calls are TRBV3-1 (or the pseudogene TRBV3-2) and TRBJ1-2, with 7 bases identical to TRBD1. There are 13 residues in the CDR3. V lost 4 bases, J lost 8 bases, and 7 bases stayed unmatched. Per the germline V gene, CDR1 is LGHDT and CDR2 is YNNKEL (reference sequence). The CDR3 DNA follows: TGTGCCAGCAGCCCCGACAGGGTAAGGGGCTACACCTTC. Residues: CASSPDRVRGYTF.